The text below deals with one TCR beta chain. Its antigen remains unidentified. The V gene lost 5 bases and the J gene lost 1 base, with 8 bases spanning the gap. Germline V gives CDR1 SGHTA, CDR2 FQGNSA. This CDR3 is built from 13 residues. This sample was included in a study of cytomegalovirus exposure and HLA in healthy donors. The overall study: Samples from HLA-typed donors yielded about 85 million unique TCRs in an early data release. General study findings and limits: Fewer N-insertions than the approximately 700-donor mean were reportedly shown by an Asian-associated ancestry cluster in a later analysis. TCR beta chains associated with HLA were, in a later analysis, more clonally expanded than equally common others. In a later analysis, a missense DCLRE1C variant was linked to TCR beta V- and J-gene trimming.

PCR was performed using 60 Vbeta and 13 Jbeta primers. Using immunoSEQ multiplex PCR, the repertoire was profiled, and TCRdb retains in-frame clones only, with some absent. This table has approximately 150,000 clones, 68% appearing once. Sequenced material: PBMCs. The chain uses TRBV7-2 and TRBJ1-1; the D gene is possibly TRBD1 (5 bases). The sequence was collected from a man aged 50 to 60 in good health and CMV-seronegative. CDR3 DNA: TGTGCCAGCAGCATCCAGGGGAACACTGAAGCTTTCTTT. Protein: CASSIQGNTEAFF. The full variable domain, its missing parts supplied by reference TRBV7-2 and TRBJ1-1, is GAGVSQSPSNKVTEKGKDVELRCDPISGHTALYWYRQSLGQGLEFLIYFQGNSAPDKSGLPSDRFSAERTGGSVSTLTIQRTQQEDSAVYLCASSIQGNTEAFFGQGTRLTVV.